These T cell receptor beta chains were read from a single sample in a study of T cell repertoires in cytomegalovirus infection. One entry per CDR3 protein, called by TCRdb with MiXCR from the reads. The table shows 300,000 or so distinct CDR3 sequences, with about 25% occurring only once. Sequencing used PBMCs. The source of these receptors is a human donor in good health (CMV status not recorded). Some clones in this sample may be carry-over from other donors' samples. Each CDR3 is given with its conserved first and last residue. A D gene is named only where the DNA matches it firmly. Not all rows give a size; the values are once, few, many and, for expanded clones, a class.

size: many; J: TRBJ2-1; V: TRBV7-2; D: TRBD1; DNA: TGTGCCAGCAGCTTAAGGACAGGGGTCTACAATGAGCAGTTCTTC; CDR3: CASSLRTGVYNEQFF
size: .; J: TRBJ2-3; V: TRBV6-2/TRBV6-3; D: .; DNA: TGTGCCAGCACTGGGCCCCAGTGGGGCACAGATACGCAGTATTTT; CDR3: CASTGPQWGTDTQYF
size: few; J: TRBJ2-1; V: TRBV28; D: TRBD2; DNA: TGTGCCAGCAGTCGAAACGGGAGGGGAAATGAGCAGTTCTTC; CDR3: CASSRNGRGNEQFF
size: many; J: TRBJ2-7; V: TRBV6-5; D: .; DNA: TGTGCCAGCAGTTACTCAGCCACAGGGTGGGGGTCCTACGAGCAGTACTTC; CDR3: CASSYSATGWGSYEQYF
size: many; J: TRBJ2-1; V: TRBV7-2; D: TRBD2; DNA: TGTGCCAGCAGCTTAATCGGACTAGCGGAGACCTACAATGAGCAGTTCTTC; CDR3: CASSLIGLAETYNEQFF
size: .; J: TRBJ2-7; V: TRBV7-9; D: .; DNA: TGTGCCAGCAGCTTAAGTGGGGATACCGATGGGCAGTACTTC; CDR3: CASSLSGDTDGQYF
size: .; J: TRBJ1-1; V: TRBV19; D: TRBD1; DNA: TGTGCCAGTAGTTGGGGACAGGGGGCCACTGAAGCTTTCTTT; CDR3: CASSWGQGATEAFF
size: few; J: TRBJ1-5; V: TRBV5-6; D: .; DNA: TGTGCCAGCAGCTTGTATTACGGGGGTCAGCCCCAGCATTTT; CDR3: CASSLYYGGQPQHF
size: few; J: TRBJ2-1; V: TRBV10-3; D: .; DNA: TGTGCCATCAGTGTAGACGAAGGGGGGAGCTCCTACAATGAGCAGTTCTTC; CDR3: CAISVDEGGSSYNEQFF
size: .; J: TRBJ2-6; V: TRBV5-6; D: .; DNA: TGTGCCAGCAGCGTTCCGGGACACTTCTTCTCTGGGGCCAACGTCCTGACTTTC; CDR3: CASSVPGHFFSGANVLTF
size: many; J: TRBJ1-6; V: TRBV7-6; D: .; DNA: TGTGCCAGCAGCTTCGCAGGGGCATATTCACCCCTCCACTTT; CDR3: CASSFAGAYSPLHF
size: many; J: TRBJ1-2; V: TRBV12-3/TRBV12-4; D: TRBD1; DNA: TGTGCCAGCAGTTCCCAGGGGGCGCACGGCTACACCTTC; CDR3: CASSSQGAHGYTF
size: .; J: TRBJ2-3; V: TRBV5-6; D: .; DNA: TGTGCCAGCAGCTTGGGAGAGCTCCGCCTTAGCACAGATACGCAGTATTTT; CDR3: CASSLGELRLSTDTQYF
size: many; J: TRBJ1-2; V: TRBV7-2; D: .; DNA: TGTGCCAGCAGCTCAAACAACTATGGCTACACCTTC; CDR3: CASSSNNYGYTF
size: few; J: TRBJ2-7; V: TRBV28; D: TRBD2; DNA: TGTGCCAGCAGTACCCCTGCGGGGGGCCGAAGGTACGAGCAGTACTTC; CDR3: CASSTPAGGRRYEQYF
size: .; J: TRBJ2-5; V: TRBV6-2/TRBV6-3; D: .; DNA: TGTGCCAGCAGAGGCCGGGACCGCCAAGAGACCCAGTACTTC; CDR3: CASRGRDRQETQYF
size: .; J: TRBJ2-5; V: TRBV20-1; D: TRBD1; DNA: TGCAGCGGGACAGGGAGGGAGACCCAGTACTTC; CDR3: CSGTGRETQYF
size: many; J: TRBJ2-3; V: TRBV7-2; D: .; DNA: TGTGCCAGCAGATCACGGGGGGCCCGAAATACGCAGTATTTT; CDR3: CASRSRGARNTQYF
size: many; J: TRBJ2-1; V: TRBV11-2; D: .; DNA: TGTGCCAGCAGCTTCAATACAGGACCAAATGAGCAGTTCTTC; CDR3: CASSFNTGPNEQFF
size: .; J: TRBJ2-2; V: TRBV18; D: TRBD2; DNA: TGTGCCAGCTCACCCCTACGATTAGGCGGGGGAAGCACCGGGGAGCTGTTTTTT; CDR3: CASSPLRLGGGSTGELFF
size: few; J: TRBJ2-2; V: TRBV7-8; D: TRBD2; DNA: TGTGCCAGCAGCCAGACTAGCGGGAGGAACACCGGGGAGCTGTTTTTT; CDR3: CASSQTSGRNTGELFF
size: few; J: TRBJ2-6; V: TRBV19; D: .; DNA: TGTGCCAGTAGTTTGATAGGGCTCACCTCTGGGGCCAACGTCCTGACTTTC; CDR3: CASSLIGLTSGANVLTF
size: .; J: TRBJ2-7; V: TRBV15; D: .; DNA: TGTGCCACCAGCCCCGAGCGGGTCTCCTACGAGCAGTACTTC; CDR3: CATSPERVSYEQYF
size: .; J: TRBJ2-3; V: TRBV28; D: TRBD1; DNA: TGTGCCAGCAGGACACAGGGGAGTGTCACAGATACGCAGTATTTT; CDR3: CASRTQGSVTDTQYF
size: .; J: TRBJ2-5; V: TRBV11-3; D: .; DNA: TGTGCCAGCAGCCGTACAACGGGGGAGACCCAGTACTTC; CDR3: CASSRTTGETQYF
size: many; J: TRBJ1-2; V: TRBV19; D: .; DNA: TGTGCCAGTAGTCAGAATTCGTGGACCTATGGCTACACCTTC; CDR3: CASSQNSWTYGYTF
size: many; J: TRBJ2-1; V: TRBV19; D: TRBD2; DNA: TGTGCCAGTATGAGCGGGGGGGCATCCTACAATGAGCAGTTCTTC; CDR3: CASMSGGASYNEQFF
size: few; J: TRBJ1-6; V: TRBV30; D: TRBD1; DNA: TGTGCCTGGAGTGTACAGGGGAATTCACCCCTCCACTTT; CDR3: CAWSVQGNSPLHF
size: few; J: TRBJ1-5; V: TRBV6-2/TRBV6-3; D: .; DNA: TGTGCCAGCAGTTACAGGACAGCTTATAGCAATCAGCCCCAGCATTTT; CDR3: CASSYRTAYSNQPQHF
size: many; J: TRBJ1-1; V: TRBV6-2/TRBV6-3; D: TRBD1; DNA: TGTGCCAGCAGCGCAGGGGGCCTGAACACTGAAGCTTTCTTT; CDR3: CASSAGGLNTEAFF
size: .; J: TRBJ2-5; V: TRBV5-5; D: .; DNA: TGTGCCAGCAGCTCGAGGTTCCAAGAGACCCAGTACTTC; CDR3: CASSSRFQETQYF
size: few; J: TRBJ2-3; V: TRBV14; D: .; DNA: TGTGCCAGCAGCCAAGCTCTAGCAGGCACAGATACGCAGTATTTT; CDR3: CASSQALAGTDTQYF
size: .; J: TRBJ1-3; V: TRBV29-1; D: .; DNA: TGCAGCGTTGAACTGGGCGTCTCTGGAAACACCATATATTTT; CDR3: CSVELGVSGNTIYF
size: few; J: TRBJ1-2; V: TRBV7-3; D: TRBD1; DNA: TGTGCCAGCAGCAGCACCGGGACAGGGGTCGGCTACACCTTC; CDR3: CASSSTGTGVGYTF
size: .; J: TRBJ2-1; V: TRBV2; D: TRBD2; DNA: TGTGCCAGCACGGCTAGCGGGAATGAGCAGTTCTTC; CDR3: CASTASGNEQFF